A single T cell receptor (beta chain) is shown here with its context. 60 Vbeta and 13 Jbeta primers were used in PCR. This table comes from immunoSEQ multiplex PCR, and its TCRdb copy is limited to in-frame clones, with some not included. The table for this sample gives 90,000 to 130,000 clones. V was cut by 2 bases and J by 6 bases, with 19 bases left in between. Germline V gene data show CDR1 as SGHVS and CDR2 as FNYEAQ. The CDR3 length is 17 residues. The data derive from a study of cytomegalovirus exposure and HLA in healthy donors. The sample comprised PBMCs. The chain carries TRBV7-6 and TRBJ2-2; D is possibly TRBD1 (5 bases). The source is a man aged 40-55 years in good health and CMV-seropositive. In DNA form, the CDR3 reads TGTGCCAGCAGCTTATTCGTTTCGCACTCCAGGGCCGGGGAGCTGTTTTTT. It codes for CASSLFVSHSRAGELFF. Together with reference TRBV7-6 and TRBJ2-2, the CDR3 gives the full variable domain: GAGVSQSPRYKVTKRGQDVALRCDPISGHVSLYWYRQALGQGPEFLTYFNYEAQQDKSGLPNDRFSAERPEGSISTLTIQRTEQRDSAMYRCASSLFVSHSRAGELFFGEGSRLTVL.